Listed below are T cell receptor beta chains from one sample, sequenced in a study of blood T cells in healthy people across ages. One entry per CDR3 protein results from TCRdb running MiXCR on the 5' RACE reads. The sample yields about 400,000 distinct CDR3 sequences, 45% to 60% seen once. Input material: blood. The receptors were gathered from a man aged 60-69 years in good health. Each CDR3 is given with its conserved first and last residue. D genes are given only for firm matches. Only some rows state a clone size, as once, few, many or a class for expanded clones.

abundance	v_gene	j_gene	d_gene	len	CDR3nt	CDR3aa
once	TRBV20-1	TRBJ2-7	TRBD2	14	TGCAGTGCTGCCAAAGCGGGGGTGATGAGTGAGCAGTACTTC	CSAAKAGVMSEQYF
few	TRBV3-1	TRBJ2-6	TRBD1	15	TGTGCCAGCAGGCTTACAGGGGCTGGGGCCAACGTCCTGACTTTC	CASRLTGAGANVLTF
few	TRBV25-1	TRBJ2-1	NA	14	TGTGCCAGCAGTGGAGGGGACCGCTACAATGAGCAGTTCTTC	CASSGGDRYNEQFF
once	TRBV3-1	TRBJ1-5	NA	15	TGTGCCAGCAGCCAGGACCCCGGGACCGGTCAGCCCCAGCATTTT	CASSQDPGTGQPQHF
NA	TRBV6-2/TRBV6-3	TRBJ2-5	NA	14	TGTGCCAGCAGTTTACGGGGGGCGGCCAATGAGCAGTACTTC	CASSLRGAANEQYF
NA	TRBV6-5	TRBJ1-2	NA	15	TGTGCCAGCAGTTACTCTTTTCCAGGGAACTATGGCTACACCTTC	CASSYSFPGNYGYTF
once	TRBV20-1	TRBJ2-7	NA	12	TGCAGTGCTAGTATCAATCTCTACGAGCAGTACTTC	CSASINLYEQYF
few	TRBV4-2	TRBJ2-1	NA	15	TGTGCCAGCAGCCCCTATGGGGACCCTATGAGTGAGCAGTTCTTC	CASSPYGDPMSEQFF
NA	TRBV10-3	TRBJ2-7	NA	15	TGTGCCATCAGTGAGTCGAGGACCGGGTCCTACGAGCAGTACTTC	CAISESRTGSYEQYF
few	TRBV10-3	TRBJ2-7	NA	13	TGTGCCAGCAGTGAGGGCTGGGACGACGAGCAGTACTTC	CASSEGWDDEQYF
NA	TRBV7-2	TRBJ2-5	NA	17	TGTGCCAGCAGCGAAGTCCCCAGGGGTCCGTACCAAGAGACCCAGTACTTC	CASSEVPRGPYQETQYF
NA	TRBV6-5	TRBJ2-7	NA	14	TGTGCCAGCACCCAGACTGCCGGACGTGACGAGCAGTACTTC	CASTQTAGRDEQYF
NA	TRBV2	TRBJ1-2	NA	13	TGTGCCAGCAGACAGGGAGAACGCTATGGCTACACCTTC	CASRQGERYGYTF
NA	TRBV20-1	TRBJ1-2	TRBD1	13	TGCAGTGCTACAGACGGGACAGCCTATGGCTACACCTTC	CSATDGTAYGYTF
NA	TRBV29-1	TRBJ2-1	NA	14	TGCAGCGCCCTCCGGGACTCCTCCTACAATGAGCAGTTCTTC	CSALRDSSYNEQFF
NA	TRBV4-1	TRBJ2-5	TRBD2	15	TGCGCCAGCAGCCAAGTGGGGACTAGTGCTGAGACCCAGTACTTC	CASSQVGTSAETQYF
NA	TRBV7-2	TRBJ2-7	TRBD2	16	TGTGCCAGCAGCGCGGCCGGGACTAGCGGCTACAATGAGCAGTACTTC	CASSAAGTSGYNEQYF
once	TRBV7-2	TRBJ1-2	NA	14	TGTGCCAGCAGCCCGGTTGTGGCTCTGTATGGCTACACCTTC	CASSPVVALYGYTF
NA	TRBV18	TRBJ2-1	NA	11	TGTGCCAGCTCTCTTCGGGATGAGCAGTTCTTC	CASSLRDEQFF
NA	TRBV7-8	TRBJ2-7	NA	14	TGTGCCAGCAGCCAGGGACGGGCGGGCTACGAGCAGTACTTC	CASSQGRAGYEQYF
NA	TRBV27	TRBJ1-2	NA	14	TGTGCCAGCAGTTCACGGACGGAGAACTATGGCTACACCTTC	CASSSRTENYGYTF
few	TRBV20-1	TRBJ1-4	TRBD1	12	TGCAAGCTCAGGGGGCGAGGTGAAAAACTGTTTTTT	CKLRGRGEKLFF
NA	TRBV7-9	TRBJ2-5	NA	14	TGTGCCAGCAGCTTAGCCGGCAGCCAAGAGACCCAGTACTTC	CASSLAGSQETQYF
few	TRBV7-2	TRBJ2-5	NA	14	TGTGCCAGCAGCCTTAGGGGCGGGCCGGAGACCCAGTACTTC	CASSLRGGPETQYF
many	TRBV6-6	TRBJ2-5	NA	15	TGTGCCAGCAGTTACTCGAAAGCGCCTCAAGAGACCCAGTACTTC	CASSYSKAPQETQYF
NA	TRBV3-1	TRBJ1-2	TRBD1	17	TGTGCCAGCAGCCAAGTGGGACAGTCCACAGCTAACTATGGCTACACCTTC	CASSQVGQSTANYGYTF
NA	TRBV2	TRBJ1-5	NA	13	TGTGCCAGCAGTAAGGGGTCTGAGCAGCCCCAGCATTTT	CASSKGSEQPQHF
few	TRBV7-2	TRBJ2-7	TRBD2	13	TGTGCCAGCAGCTTCGGGAGGTCCTACGAGCAGTACTTC	CASSFGRSYEQYF
NA	TRBV6-6	TRBJ1-4	TRBD1	14	TGTGCCAGCAGGCCAGGGGGCTCTAATGAAAAACTGTTTTTT	CASRPGGSNEKLFF
few	TRBV27	TRBJ2-1	TRBD1	14	TGTGCCAGCAGTTGGGACAGGGTCTACAATGAGCAGTTCTTC	CASSWDRVYNEQFF
NA	TRBV7-2	TRBJ2-7	NA	14	TGTGCCAGCAGCTTGCGGGCAGGTTACTACGAGCAGTACTTC	CASSLRAGYYEQYF
NA	TRBV5-1	TRBJ2-1	TRBD2	19	TGCGCCAGCACCCTCGGACTAGCGGGAGGGTTAAGCTCCTACAATGAGCAGTTCTTC	CASTLGLAGGLSSYNEQFF
few	TRBV20-1	TRBJ2-1	NA	14	TGCAGTGCTAGACGGGGGGCTAGCTACAATGAGCAGTTCTTC	CSARRGASYNEQFF
NA	TRBV29-1	TRBJ2-3	TRBD1	13	TGCAGCGTTGACGACAGGGGCAAAGATACGCAGTATTTT	CSVDDRGKDTQYF
NA	TRBV11-2	TRBJ1-2	NA	18	TGTGCCAGCAGCTCGGCTGGGGACATCTCCCCGGCTAACTATGGCTACACCTTC	CASSSAGDISPANYGYTF
NA	TRBV7-2	TRBJ2-5	NA	13	TGTGCCAGCAGCACGCATTGGGGGATGTTGGCGTACTTC	CASSTHWGMLAYF